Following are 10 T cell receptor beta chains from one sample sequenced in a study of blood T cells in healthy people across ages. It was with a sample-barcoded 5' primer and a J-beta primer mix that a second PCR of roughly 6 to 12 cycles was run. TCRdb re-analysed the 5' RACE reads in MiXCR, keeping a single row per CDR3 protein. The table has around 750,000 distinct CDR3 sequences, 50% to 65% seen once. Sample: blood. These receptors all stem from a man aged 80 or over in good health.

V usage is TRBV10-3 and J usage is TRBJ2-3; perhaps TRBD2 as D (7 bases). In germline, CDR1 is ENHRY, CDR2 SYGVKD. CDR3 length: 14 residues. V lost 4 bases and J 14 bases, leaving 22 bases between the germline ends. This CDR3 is CAISAAGAGRYAYF. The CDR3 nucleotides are TGTGCCATCAGTGCGGCGGGGGCGGGTAGATACGCGTATTTT.

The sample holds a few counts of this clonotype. The CDR3 bases are TGCAGCGTTGTTCGGGGTTTGGGGACTACCTCCTACGAGCAGTACTTC. It codes for CSVVRGLGTTSYEQYF. V usage is TRBV29-1 and J usage is TRBJ2-7, with 7 nucleotides matching TRBD2. The J segment lost 0 bases and the V segment lost 4 bases, leaving 12 bases of the junction unmatched. This CDR3 contains 16 residues. Germline V gene lookup returns CDR1 SQVTM and CDR2 ANQGSEA.

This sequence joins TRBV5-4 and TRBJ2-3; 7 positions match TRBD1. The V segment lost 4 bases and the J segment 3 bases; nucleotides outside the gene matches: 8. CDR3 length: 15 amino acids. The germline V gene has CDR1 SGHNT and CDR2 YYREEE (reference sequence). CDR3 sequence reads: CASSEGQVATDTQYF. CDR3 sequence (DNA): TGTGCCAGCAGCGAAGGACAGGTGGCAACAGATACGCAGTATTTT.

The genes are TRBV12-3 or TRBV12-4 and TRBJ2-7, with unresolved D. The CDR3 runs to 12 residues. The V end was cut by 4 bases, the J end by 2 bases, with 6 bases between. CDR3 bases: TGTGCCAGCAGTTACGCCACCTACGAGCAGTACTTC. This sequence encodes CASSYATYEQYF.

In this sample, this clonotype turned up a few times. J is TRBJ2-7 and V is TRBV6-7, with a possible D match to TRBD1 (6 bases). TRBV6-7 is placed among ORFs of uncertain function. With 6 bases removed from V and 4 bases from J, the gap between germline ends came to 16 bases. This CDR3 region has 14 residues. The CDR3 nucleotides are TGTGCCAGCAGCCGCGGAACAAGGGGGTACGAGCAGTACTTC. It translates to CASSRGTRGYEQYF.

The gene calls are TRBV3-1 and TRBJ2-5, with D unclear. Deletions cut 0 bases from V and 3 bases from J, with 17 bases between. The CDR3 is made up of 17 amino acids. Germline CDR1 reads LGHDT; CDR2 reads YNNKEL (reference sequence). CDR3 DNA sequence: TGTGCCAGCAGCCAAGAACCCGCGTACTTAAGAGAAGAGACCCAGTACTTC. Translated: CASSQEPAYLREETQYF.

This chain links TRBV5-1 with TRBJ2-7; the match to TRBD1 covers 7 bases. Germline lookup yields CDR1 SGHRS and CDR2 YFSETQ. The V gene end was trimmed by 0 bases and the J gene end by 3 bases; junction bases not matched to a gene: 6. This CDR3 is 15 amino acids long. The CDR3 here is CASSLVQGSGYEQYF. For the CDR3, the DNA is TGCGCCAGCAGCTTGGTACAGGGGTCGGGCTACGAGCAGTACTTC.

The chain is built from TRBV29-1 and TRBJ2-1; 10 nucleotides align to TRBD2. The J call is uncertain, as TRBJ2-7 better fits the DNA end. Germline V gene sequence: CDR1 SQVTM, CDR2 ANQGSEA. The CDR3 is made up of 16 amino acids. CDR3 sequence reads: CSVEPGTSEAYNEQYF. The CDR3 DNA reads TGCAGCGTTGAGCCCGGGACTAGCGAGGCCTACAATGAGCAGTACTTC.

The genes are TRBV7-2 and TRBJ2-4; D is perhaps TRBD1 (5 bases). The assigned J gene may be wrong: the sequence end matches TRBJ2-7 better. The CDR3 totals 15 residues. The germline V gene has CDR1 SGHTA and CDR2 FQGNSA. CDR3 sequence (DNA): TGTGCCAGCAGCTTAAGGGCAGGGTTACCCTACGAGCAGTACTTC. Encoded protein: CASSLRAGLPYEQYF.

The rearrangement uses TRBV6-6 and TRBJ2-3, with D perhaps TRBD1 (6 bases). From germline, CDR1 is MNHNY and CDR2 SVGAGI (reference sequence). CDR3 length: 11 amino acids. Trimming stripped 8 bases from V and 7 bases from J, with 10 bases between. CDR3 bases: TGTGCCAGCTACTGGGACAATACGCAGTATTTT. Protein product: CASYWDNTQYF.